This T cell receptor beta chain stems from a study of CD8 T cells in ankylosing spondylitis. Study findings and constraints: In peripheral blood, disease-linked CD8+ clones occurred at relatively low frequencies. Within ankylosing spondylitis blood, a TCR beta motif made up of eight highly homologous variants appeared to be characteristic.

The CDR3 covers 13 residues. V lost 3 bases and J lost 7; bases outside the gene matches: 6. Germline CDR1 reads SGHRS; CDR2 reads YFSETQ. As concerns this clonotype: What it recognizes is unknown.

Libraries for TCR beta were made by quantitative 5'-RACE with molecular barcodes. TCRdb processed the 5' RACE reads anew with MiXCR; each CDR3 protein has one entry. This sample has 350,000 to 450,000 distinct CDR3 sequences, with 20% to 25% found just once. V and J are TRBV5-1 and TRBJ1-1; TRBD1 aligns across 7 bases. The TCR comes from a male donor with ankylosing spondylitis or in good health (not recorded which). Sequenced sample: blood, either unsorted or a sorted T cell fraction (not recorded which). CDR3 DNA sequence: TGCGCCAGCAGCTCCAGGGGGGAGGATGAAGCTTTCTTT. The encoded protein is CASSSRGEDEAFF.